This T cell receptor beta chain emerged from a study of spatial heterogeneity in lung cancer. Study in general: The mean occurrence of each unique TCR and UMI combination in raw reads exceeded nine.

TCRdb passed the 5' RACE reads through MiXCR, listing each CDR3 protein once. The table shows tens of thousands of distinct CDR3 sequences, with roughly 5% occurring only once. V shed 7 bases and J shed 4 bases, with 10 bases lying between them. Germline-derived CDR1 and CDR2 are SEHNR and FQNEAQ (reference sequence). This CDR3 region has 12 residues. Documented time point: sample taken at primary tumor resection. Without sorting, whole RNA was sequenced from tumor, nontumor lung or frozen PBMC. Samples were donated by 72 untreated early-stage non-small cell lung cancer patients. In this sample, this clonotype turned up many times.

The sequences come from PBMCs, collected at surgery. V usage is TRBV7-9 and J usage is TRBJ1-1; D unresolved. The receptor comes from a female donor with early-stage non-small cell lung cancer. CDR3 region: CASTQVGTEAFF. The CDR3 nucleotides read TGTGCCAGCACCCAGGTAGGCACTGAAGCTTTCTTT.